This TCR beta chain was documented in a study of shared clonotypes between healthy human individuals. Assay: immunoSEQ multiplex PCR; the TCRdb copy retains only in-frame clones and omits some. This table holds more than 1.2 million clones, approximately 98.5% found once. It was into CD45RA+ naive and CD45RA-negative memory subsets that the CD4+ cells were split. Trimming removed 8 bases from V and 5 bases from J, with 15 bases in between. This CDR3 has 14 amino acids. Germline V gene sequence: CDR1 LNHDA, CDR2 SQIVND (reference sequence). The material sequenced was naive CD4+ T cells sorted from blood. The sample's subset: CD45RA+ positively selected. The source is a man younger than 40 in good health. The V call is TRBV19, the J call TRBJ2-2; tentatively, D is TRBD2 (6 bases). The CDR3 sequence: CASGVRAGTGELFF. The CDR3 coding sequence is TGTGCCAGTGGAGTCAGGGCGGGAACCGGGGAGCTGTTTTTT. Full variable domain (missing parts from reference TRBV19 and TRBJ2-2): DGGITQSPKYLFRKEGQNVTLSCEQNLNHDAMYWYRQDPGQGLRLIYYSQIVNDFQKGDIAEGYSVSREKKESFPLTVTSAQKNPTAFYLCASGVRAGTGELFFGEGSRLTVL.